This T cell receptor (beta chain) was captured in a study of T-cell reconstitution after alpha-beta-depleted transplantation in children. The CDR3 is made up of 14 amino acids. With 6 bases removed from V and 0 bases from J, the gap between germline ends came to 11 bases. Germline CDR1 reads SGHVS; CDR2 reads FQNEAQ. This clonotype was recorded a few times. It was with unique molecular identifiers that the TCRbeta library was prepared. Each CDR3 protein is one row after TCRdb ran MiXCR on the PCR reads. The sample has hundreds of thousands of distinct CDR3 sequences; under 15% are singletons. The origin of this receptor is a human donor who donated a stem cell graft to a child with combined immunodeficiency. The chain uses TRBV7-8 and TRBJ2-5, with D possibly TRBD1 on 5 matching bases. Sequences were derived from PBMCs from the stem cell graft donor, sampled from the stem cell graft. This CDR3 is CASRVTANQETQYF. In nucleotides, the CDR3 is TGTGCCAGCAGGGTGACAGCGAACCAAGAGACCCAGTACTTC.